The subject of this entry is one TCR beta chain. The target antigen is unknown. The data were taken from a study of shared clonotypes between healthy human individuals. Study outcomes and limitations: Clonotypes not shared had lower generation probabilities than those common to all four donors.

Each replicate PCR on the sorted subsets used 200 to 250 ng DNA (approximately 33,000 T cell genomes). Sequencing was performed with immunoSEQ multiplex PCR; in TCRdb, only in-frame clones are kept and a portion is missing. This table holds some 600,000 clones, around 96% found once. Naive CD8 cells comprised CD45RO-negative, CCR7-positively selected cells, excluding terminally differentiated effector memory CD45RA+ cells. V lost 5 bases to trimming and J lost 5 bases; unmatched junction nucleotides: 16. CDR1 and CDR2 (germline): SGHAT, FQNNGV. CDR3 length equals 18 residues. The chain links TRBV11-2 to TRBJ1-2, with TRBD1 matching 11 bases. The sequenced sample was naive CD8+ T cells sorted from blood. The receptor was isolated from a woman in her 30s in good health. Here the CDR3 DNA reads TGTGCCAGCAGCCGCGGATGGCGGACAGGGGGCTACGGATATGGCTACACCTTC. Protein sequence: CASSRGWRTGGYGYGYTF.